The rows below give T cell receptor beta chains drawn from one sample of a study of cytomegalovirus exposure and HLA in healthy donors. Here immunoSEQ multiplex PCR was the method, and the copy in TCRdb shows in-frame clones only, minus some. The table has approximately 220,000 clones, over 65% seen once. Sequenced material: PBMCs. The source of these receptors is a man in his forties in good health and CMV-seronegative. The CDR3 runs from the conserved cysteine through the conserved F or W. Fields, in order: clone size, V gene, J gene, D gene, CDR3 protein, CDR3 DNA. D genes are given only for firm matches. Rows give clone size only sometimes, using once, few, many, or a class for an expanded clone.

NA	TRBV4-2	TRBJ1-2	NA	CASSQVNGANYGYTF	TGTGCCAGCAGCCAAGTAAACGGAGCTAACTATGGCTACACCTTC
once	TRBV5-6	TRBJ1-1	NA	CASSTTGTEAFF	TGTGCCAGCAGTACCACGGGCACTGAAGCTTTCTTT
NA	TRBV9	TRBJ2-7	TRBD1	CASSVEGTGGSEQYF	TGTGCCAGCAGCGTAGAAGGGACAGGGGGCTCCGAGCAGTACTTC
NA	TRBV4-1	TRBJ1-1	NA	CASSQAGANTEAFF	TGCGCCAGCAGCCAAGCAGGGGCGAACACTGAAGCTTTCTTT
NA	TRBV20-1	TRBJ1-5	NA	CSAREEEPQHF	TGCAGTGCTAGAGAGGAGGAGCCCCAGCATTTT
NA	TRBV18	TRBJ2-1	TRBD1	CASSPGQGSNEQFF	TGTGCCAGCTCACCGGGACAGGGCTCCAATGAGCAGTTCTTC
NA	TRBV12-5	TRBJ1-2	TRBD1	CASGPPQGADGYTF	TGTGCTAGTGGTCCACCACAGGGGGCTGATGGCTACACCTTC
NA	TRBV4-1	TRBJ2-7	NA	CASSQAGVEQYF	TGCGCCAGCAGCCAGGCCGGGGTGGAGCAGTACTTC
once	TRBV5-1	TRBJ1-3	NA	CASSLGSPGNTIYF	TGCGCCAGCAGCTTGGGGAGCCCTGGAAACACCATATATTTT
NA	TRBV9	TRBJ2-6	NA	CASSVLSGANVLTF	TGTGCCAGCAGCGTACTTTCTGGGGCCAACGTCCTGACTTTC
NA	TRBV19	TRBJ1-1	NA	CASSPRGGANTEAFF	TGTGCCAGTAGTCCTCGGGGGGGGGCGAACACTGAAGCTTTCTTT
few	TRBV14	TRBJ1-3	NA	CASSHVSTGTIYF	TGTGCCAGCAGCCACGTATCCACGGGCACCATATATTTT
few	TRBV7-2	TRBJ2-1	NA	CASSFWQNEQFF	TGTGCCAGCAGCTTTTGGCAGAATGAGCAGTTCTTC
NA	TRBV10-3	TRBJ1-1	NA	CAISVGGPTEAFF	TGTGCCATCAGTGTTGGTGGGCCAACTGAAGCTTTCTTT
NA	TRBV7-3	TRBJ2-1	NA	CASSLTPERSSYNEQFF	TGTGCCAGCAGCTTAACCCCGGAGCGGAGCTCCTACAATGAGCAGTTCTTC
once	TRBV5-6	TRBJ2-7	TRBD1	CASSWGQVAYEQYF	TGTGCCAGCAGCTGGGGACAGGTTGCCTACGAGCAGTACTTC
NA	TRBV28	TRBJ1-2	NA	CASSIPDFYGYTF	TGTGCCAGCAGTATTCCAGACTTCTATGGCTACACCTTC
NA	TRBV29-1	TRBJ1-5	TRBD1	CSVGTANQPQHF	TGCAGCGTCGGGACAGCAAATCAGCCCCAGCATTTT
NA	TRBV11-1	TRBJ2-2	NA	CASSFGQLDNGELFF	TGTGCCAGCAGCTTTGGTCAGTTAGACAACGGGGAGCTGTTTTTT
NA	TRBV5-1	TRBJ2-1	NA	CASSEGQGTPTTSSYNEQFF	TGCGCCAGCAGCGAGGGACAAGGTACCCCAACGACGAGCTCCTACAATGAGCAGTTCTTC
NA	TRBV28	TRBJ1-1	NA	CASTPNRGTTNTEAFF	TGTGCCAGCACCCCTAACCGCGGGACGACGAACACTGAAGCTTTCTTT
NA	TRBV10-3	TRBJ2-7	NA	CAISDHGGMSPYEQYF	TGTGCCATCAGTGACCACGGGGGTATGAGCCCCTACGAGCAGTACTTC
NA	TRBV19	TRBJ2-3	TRBD2	CASSPIGGLAGSTDTQYF	TGTGCCAGTAGTCCCATTGGGGGACTAGCGGGGAGCACAGATACGCAGTATTTT
NA	TRBV5-1	TRBJ1-3	TRBD1	CASSPGTAGNTIYF	TGCGCCAGCAGCCCCGGGACAGCTGGAAACACCATATATTTT
NA	TRBV19	TRBJ1-2	NA	CASSIWGVEGYTF	TGTGCCAGTAGTATATGGGGGGTAGAAGGCTACACCTTC
once	TRBV5-4	TRBJ1-1	TRBD1	CASSPGTGASGTEAFF	TGTGCCAGCAGCCCGGGGACAGGGGCAAGTGGGACTGAAGCTTTCTTT
NA	TRBV5-1	TRBJ2-7	TRBD1	CASSTGTGVNEQYF	TGCGCCAGCAGCACCGGGACAGGGGTGAACGAGCAGTACTTC
NA	TRBV29-1	TRBJ2-1	TRBD1	CSVYRGYEQFF	TGCAGCGTTTACAGGGGCTATGAGCAGTTCTTC
NA	TRBV29-1	TRBJ1-3	NA	CSVSGQSAGNTIYF	TGCAGCGTTTCGGGACAATCGGCTGGAAACACCATATATTTT
NA	TRBV4-3	TRBJ1-2	NA	CASSHGAQKGYTF	TGCGCCAGCAGCCATGGGGCCCAGAAAGGCTACACCTTC
NA	TRBV7-2	TRBJ2-7	TRBD1	CASSRDRGAYEQYF	TGTGCCAGCAGCCGGGACAGGGGAGCCTACGAGCAGTACTTC
few	TRBV28	TRBJ2-1	TRBD2	CASSPGTSGWNNEQFF	TGTGCCAGCAGTCCCGGGACTAGCGGGTGGAACAATGAGCAGTTCTTC
NA	TRBV9	TRBJ2-3	NA	CASSFRGLLTDTQYF	TGTGCCAGCAGCTTCCGAGGACTTTTAACAGATACGCAGTATTTT
NA	TRBV4-3	TRBJ2-7	TRBD1	CASSQDLQGMQYEQYF	TGCGCCAGCAGCCAAGACTTACAGGGGATGCAGTACGAGCAGTACTTC
few	TRBV7-2	TRBJ1-2	TRBD1	CASSLRTGGRYGYTF	TGTGCCAGCAGCCTCCGGACAGGGGGCAGGTATGGCTACACCTTC
NA	TRBV5-8	TRBJ2-7	NA	CASSPEVVGSYEQYF	TGTGCCAGCAGCCCGGAGGTGGTAGGGTCCTACGAGCAGTACTTC
NA	TRBV9	TRBJ2-1	NA	CASSVGLAPHNEQFF	TGTGCCAGCAGCGTAGGGCTAGCGCCGCACAATGAGCAGTTCTTC
NA	TRBV19	TRBJ2-1	TRBD1	CASSIGQGSWNEQFF	TGTGCCAGTAGTATAGGACAGGGGAGCTGGAATGAGCAGTTCTTC
NA	TRBV6-5	TRBJ2-2	NA	CASSPNRYYTGELFF	TGTGCCAGCAGTCCAAACAGATACTACACCGGGGAGCTGTTTTTT
NA	TRBV4-1	TRBJ1-5	TRBD1	CASSQTGTGGFQPQHF	TGCGCCAGCAGCCAAACCGGGACAGGGGGCTTTCAGCCCCAGCATTTT
NA	TRBV5-1	TRBJ2-1	TRBD2	CASRGTSYNEQFF	TGCGCCAGCAGAGGGACTAGCTACAATGAGCAGTTCTTC
NA	TRBV25-1	TRBJ2-2	NA	CAPRSEGSTGELFF	TGTGCTCCTCGGTCGGAGGGTAGCACCGGGGAGCTGTTTTTT
NA	TRBV7-9	TRBJ2-3	NA	CASSTSGSTDTQYF	TGTGCCAGCAGCACAAGCGGGAGCACAGATACGCAGTATTTT
few	TRBV7-3	TRBJ1-1	TRBD1	CASSPPRQGEAFF	TGTGCCAGCAGCCCACCCAGACAGGGTGAAGCTTTCTTT
few	TRBV7-9	TRBJ1-1	TRBD1	CASSPQGANTEAFF	TGTGCCAGCAGCCCACAGGGGGCGAACACTGAAGCTTTCTTT
NA	TRBV6-6	TRBJ1-4	NA	CASARGTTNEKLFF	TGTGCCAGCGCCCGGGGGACAACTAATGAAAAACTGTTTTTT
once	TRBV15	TRBJ2-7	NA	CATSRSPGSYEQYF	TGTGCCACCAGCAGATCCCCGGGTTCCTACGAGCAGTACTTC
NA	TRBV7-6	TRBJ2-3	NA	CASSMGLRDTQYF	TGTGCCAGCAGCATGGGGCTTCGAGATACGCAGTATTTT
NA	TRBV13	TRBJ1-4	NA	CASSLGFWESTNEKLFF	TGTGCCAGCAGCTTAGGTTTTTGGGAGTCAACTAATGAAAAACTGTTTTTT
NA	TRBV4-1	TRBJ1-1	TRBD1	CASSQTWTGGETEAFF	TGCGCCAGCAGCCAAACATGGACAGGGGGCGAGACTGAAGCTTTCTTT